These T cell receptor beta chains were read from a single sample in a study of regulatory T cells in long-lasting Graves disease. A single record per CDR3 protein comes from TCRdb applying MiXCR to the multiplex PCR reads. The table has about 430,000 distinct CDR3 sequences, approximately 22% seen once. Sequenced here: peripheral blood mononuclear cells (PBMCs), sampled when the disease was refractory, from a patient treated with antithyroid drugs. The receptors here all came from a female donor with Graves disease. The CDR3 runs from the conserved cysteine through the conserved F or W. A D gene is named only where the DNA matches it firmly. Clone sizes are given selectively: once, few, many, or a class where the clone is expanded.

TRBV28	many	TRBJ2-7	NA	CASSPHDGLTGYEQYF	TGTGCCAGCAGTCCACACGATGGGTTGACGGGATACGAGCAGTACTTC
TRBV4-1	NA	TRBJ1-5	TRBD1	CASSQDAIDRAGQPQHF	TGCGCCAGCAGCCAAGATGCCATCGACAGGGCAGGTCAGCCCCAGCATTTT
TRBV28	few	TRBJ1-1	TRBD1	CASSLLRDRSPNTEAFF	TGTGCCAGCAGTTTGTTACGGGACAGAAGTCCGAACACTGAAGCTTTCTTT
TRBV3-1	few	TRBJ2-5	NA	CASSRRAQGICQETQYF	TGTGCCAGCAGTCGACGGGCCCAGGGGATATGCCAAGAGACCCAGTACTTC
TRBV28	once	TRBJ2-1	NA	CASSFGKNNEQFF	TGTGCCAGCAGTTTTGGGAAAAACAATGAGCAGTTCTTC
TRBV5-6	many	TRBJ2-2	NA	CASSLVATGELFF	TGTGCCAGCAGCTTGGTAGCCACCGGGGAGCTGTTTTTT
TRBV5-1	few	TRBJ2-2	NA	CASSLGPGRNTGELFF	TGCGCCAGCAGCTTGGGGCCCGGGAGAAACACCGGGGAGCTGTTTTTT
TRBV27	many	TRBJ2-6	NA	CASSLSAGFGANVLTF	TGTGCCAGCAGTTTATCGGCCGGGTTCGGGGCCAACGTCCTGACTTTC
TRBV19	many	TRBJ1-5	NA	CASSTSGGVSNQPQHF	TGTGCCAGTAGTACCTCCGGGGGGGTGAGCAATCAGCCCCAGCATTTT
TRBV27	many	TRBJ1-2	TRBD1	CASKDRGLSGYTF	TGTGCCAGCAAGGACAGGGGGCTTAGTGGCTACACCTTC
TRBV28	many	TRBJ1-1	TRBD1	CASSFAPGTGPNTEAFF	TGTGCCAGCAGTTTTGCCCCCGGGACAGGGCCGAACACTGAAGCTTTCTTT
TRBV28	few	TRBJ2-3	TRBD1	CASSRDRVSDTQYF	TGTGCCAGCAGTAGGGACAGGGTGTCAGATACGCAGTATTTT
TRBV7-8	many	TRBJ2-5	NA	CASSDMSRYQETQYF	TGTGCCAGCAGCGATATGTCCAGATACCAAGAGACCCAGTACTTC
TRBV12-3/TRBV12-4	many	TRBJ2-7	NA	CASSLAGEGYEQYF	TGTGCCAGCAGTTTAGCGGGAGAAGGCTACGAGCAGTACTTC
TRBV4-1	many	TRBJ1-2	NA	CASSREQGRDGYTF	TGCGCCAGCAGCCGAGAACAGGGCAGGGACGGCTACACCTTC
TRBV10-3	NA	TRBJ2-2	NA	CAISATREDTGELFF	TGTGCCATCAGCGCGACGAGGGAAGACACCGGGGAGCTGTTTTTT
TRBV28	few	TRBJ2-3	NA	CASSLLAGRGDTQYF	TGTGCCAGCAGTTTGCTCGCGGGCCGCGGGGATACGCAGTATTTT
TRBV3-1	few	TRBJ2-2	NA	CASSQDWETAGELFF	TGTGCCAGCAGCCAAGATTGGGAAACAGCCGGGGAGCTGTTTTTT
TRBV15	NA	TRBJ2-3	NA	CATSRGSPGFAADTQYF	TGTGCCACCAGCAGAGGTTCTCCGGGCTTCGCCGCGGATACGCAGTATTTT
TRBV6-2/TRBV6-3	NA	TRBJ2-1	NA	CASSQGASNEQFF	TGTGCCAGCAGCCAGGGTGCCAGCAATGAGCAGTTCTTC
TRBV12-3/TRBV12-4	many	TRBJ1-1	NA	CASSLGQYTEAFF	TGTGCCAGCAGTTTAGGACAGTACACTGAAGCTTTCTTT
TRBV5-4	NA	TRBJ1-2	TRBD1	CASSLADRGFPDTF	TGTGCCAGCAGCTTGGCGGACAGGGGGTTTCCCGACACCTTC
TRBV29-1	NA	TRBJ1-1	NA	CSVDWTSNTEAFF	TGCAGCGTTGACTGGACCTCTAACACTGAAGCTTTCTTT
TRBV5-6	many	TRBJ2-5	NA	CASSLVPTETQYF	TGTGCCAGCAGCTTGGTCCCTACGGAGACCCAGTACTTC
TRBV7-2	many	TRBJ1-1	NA	CASSTQGGTEAFF	TGTGCCAGCAGCACACAGGGTGGGACTGAAGCTTTCTTT
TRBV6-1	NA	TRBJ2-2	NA	CASQGGELFF	TGTGCCTCCCAAGGCGGGGAGCTGTTTTTT
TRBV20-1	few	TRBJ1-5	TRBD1	CSARFGAGGAVQPQHF	TGCAGTGCTAGATTCGGGGCAGGGGGCGCGGTTCAGCCCCAGCATTTT